This passage covers 29 T cell receptor beta chains from one sample sequenced in a study of T cell responses to AZD1222 COVID-19 vaccine. Assay used: immunoSEQ multiplex PCR; TCRdb lists only in-frame clones, some missing. Its listing shows some 150,000 clones. The sequenced sample was peripheral blood. Every receptor here comes from an adult in good health.

The V call is TRBV13, the J call TRBJ2-1; D might be TRBD1 (5 bases). Trimming took 0 bases from V and 12 from J, leaving 9 bases between them. The germline gives CDR1 PRHDT, CDR2 FYEKMQ (reference sequence). CDR3 length: 12 residues. The CDR3 sequence is CASSLGTDGQFF. Written as DNA, the CDR3 is TGTGCCAGCAGCTTAGGGACAGACGGGCAGTTCTTC. Combining the CDR3 with reference TRBV13 and TRBJ2-1 gives the whole variable domain AAGVIQSPRHLIKEKRETATLKCYPIPRHDTVYWYQQGPGQDPQFLISFYEKMQSDKGSIPDRFSAQQFSDYHSELNMSSLELGDSALYFCASSLGTDGQFFGPGTRLTVL.

The chain employs TRBV7-2 and TRBJ2-3, with 10 nucleotides matching TRBD1. CDR3 size: 15 residues. Germline V gives CDR1 SGHTA, CDR2 FQGNSA. Losses at the gene ends were 5 bases for V and 2 bases for J; bases not matched to a gene: 4. For the CDR3, the DNA is TGTGCCAGCAGCCGGGACAGGGGCTTCACAGATACGCAGTATTTT. Amino acids: CASSRDRGFTDTQYF. The full variable domain, with the rest looked up from reference TRBV7-2 and TRBJ2-3, is GAGVSQSPSNKVTEKGKDVELRCDPISGHTALYWYRQSLGQGLEFLIYFQGNSAPDKSGLPSDRFSAERTGGSVSTLTIQRTQQEDSAVYLCASSRDRGFTDTQYFGPGTRLTVL.

This chain uses TRBV6-2 or TRBV6-3 with TRBJ2-5; 7 nucleotides align to TRBD1. Germline V gene lookup returns CDR1 MNHEY and CDR2 SVGEGT. Trimming took 0 bases from V and 3 from J; bases not matched to a gene: 10. There are 17 residues in the CDR3. The CDR3 sequence: CASSYSNTGANEETQYF. The CDR3 bases are TGTGCCAGCAGTTACTCGAATACAGGGGCGAATGAAGAGACCCAGTACTTC.

The CDR3 loop reads CAWRWTGNTEAFF. The CDR3, as DNA: TGTGCCTGGAGGTGGACTGGGAACACTGAAGCTTTCTTT. The chain couples TRBV30 to TRBJ1-1; D is undetermined. CDR1 GTSNPN and CDR2 SVGIG come from the germline V gene (reference sequence). This CDR3 spans 13 amino acids. With 3 bases removed from V and 1 base from J, the gap between germline ends came to 9 bases.

The V call is TRBV7-9, the J call TRBJ1-5, with D perhaps matching TRBD1 (5 bases). V lost 4 bases and J 4 bases, leaving 11 bases between the germline ends. Germline loops: CDR1 SEHNR, CDR2 FQNEAQ (reference sequence). The CDR3 covers 14 residues. The CDR3 sequence: CASSSSGGNQPQHF. CDR3 DNA sequence: TGTGCCAGCAGCTCATCGGGGGGGAATCAGCCCCAGCATTTT. The full variable domain, with the rest looked up from reference TRBV7-9 and TRBJ1-5, is DTGVSQNPRHKITKRGQNVTFRCDPISEHNRLYWYRQTLGQGPEFLTYFQNEAQLEKSRLLSDRFSAERPKGSFSTLEIQRTEQGDSAMYLCASSSSGGNQPQHFGDGTRLSIL.

J is TRBJ2-1 and V is TRBV9; 9 nucleotides agree with TRBD2. This CDR3 spans 15 amino acids. V dropped 3 bases and J dropped 8; count of bases not matched to a gene: 9. The germline gives CDR1 SGDLS, CDR2 YYNGEE. The CDR3 DNA reads as TGTGCCAGCAGCGAGCAGGGACTAGCTAGCCATGAGCAGTTCTTC. Translated: CASSEQGLASHEQFF.

The V and J genes are TRBV6-5 and TRBJ2-5; 11 bases map to TRBD2. The CDR3 covers 14 residues. Germline V gene lookup returns CDR1 MNHEY and CDR2 SVGAGI. Trimming cost V 6 bases and J 5 bases; bases outside gene matches: 5. CDR3 loop: CASRTSGEGETQYF. For the CDR3, the DNA is TGTGCCAGCAGGACTAGCGGGGAGGGGGAGACCCAGTACTTC.

The rearrangement uses TRBV27 and TRBJ2-3, with 9 bases identical to TRBD2. Germline CDR1 MNHEY, CDR2 SMNVEV (reference sequence). The CDR3 has 16 amino acids. With V trimmed by 2 bases and J by 7 bases, 10 bases remained unmatched. The CDR3 sequence: CASSLNSPSGDHTQYF. CDR3 bases: TGTGCCAGCAGTTTAAATTCGCCTAGCGGGGACCATACGCAGTATTTT.

The chain recombines TRBV6-5 with TRBJ1-2; no definite D call. The CDR3 contains 15 residues. Trimming cost V 6 bases and J 3 bases, with 17 bases left between them. CDR1 MNHEY and CDR2 SVGAGI come from the germline V gene. Written as DNA, the CDR3 is TGTGCCAGCAGCCCAACAAGGTTCCGTCACTATGGCTACACCTTC. It is translated as CASSPTRFRHYGYTF.

This chain joins TRBV5-1 and TRBJ2-5, with 12 positions matching TRBD1. Losses at the gene ends were 4 bases for V and 5 bases for J; bases not matched to a gene: 9. CDR3 length: 16 amino acids. Germline values: CDR1 SGHRS, CDR2 YFSETQ. The CDR3 nucleotides are TGCGCCAGCAGCCCCGGGACAGGGGGCGCGGGGGAGACCCAGTACTTC. It codes for CASSPGTGGAGETQYF.

This sequence joins TRBV5-1 and TRBJ1-4; D remains ambiguous. The germline V and J ends were trimmed by 0 bases and 5 bases, with 5 bases remaining between them. Germline V gene lookup returns CDR1 SGHRS and CDR2 YFSETQ. The CDR3 is made up of 13 amino acids. The CDR3: CASSLARNEKLFF. The CDR3 DNA is TGCGCCAGCAGCTTGGCCAGGAATGAAAAACTGTTTTTT. Full variable domain (remainder filled in from reference TRBV5-1 and TRBJ1-4): KAGVTQTPRYLIKTRGQQVTLSCSPISGHRSVSWYQQTPGQGLQFLFEYFSETQRNKGNFPGRFSGRQFSNSRSEMNVSTLELGDSALYLCASSLARNEKLFFGSGTQLSVL.

The V gene is TRBV7-9, the J gene TRBJ2-7; D unclear. This CDR3 contains 12 residues. V was cut by 5 bases and J by 3 bases, with 8 bases left in between. CDR1 and CDR2 (germline): SEHNR, FQNEAQ (reference sequence). The chain's CDR3 is CASSRTVYEQYF. DNA of the CDR3: TGTGCCAGCAGCCGGACCGTCTACGAGCAGTACTTC.

The gene calls are TRBV18 and TRBJ1-1; 7 nucleotides match TRBD1. This CDR3 region has 17 residues. Germline V gene sequence: CDR1 KGHSH, CDR2 LQKENI. J lost 7 bases, V lost 5 bases, and 19 bases had no gene match. CDR3 sequence reads: CASSSIPGQMYKGEAFF. CDR3 DNA: TGTGCCAGCTCATCAATTCCGGGACAGATGTATAAGGGTGAAGCTTTCTTT.

V and J are TRBV14 and TRBJ1-2; maybe TRBD1 (5 bases). The ends were cut back, 6 bases at V and 7 bases at J, with 12 bases in the middle. CDR1 and CDR2 (germline): SGHDN, FVKESK. CDR3 length: 12 amino acids. The CDR3 DNA is TGTGCCAGCAGTCAGGGTTTTGGTGGCTACACCTTC. It codes for CASSQGFGGYTF.

The CDR3 nucleotides read TGTGCCATCGGCAGGGGGGACAGCTCTGGAAACACCATATATTTT. Its protein product is CAIGRGDSSGNTIYF. V and J are TRBV10-3 and TRBJ1-3; 7 nucleotides line up with TRBD1. This CDR3 is 15 amino acids long. V was pared by 8 bases and J by 0 bases, with 7 bases of the junction left unmatched. Germline V CDR1 and CDR2: ENHRY, SYGVKD.

The V call is TRBV11-2, the J call TRBJ1-1, with 8 bases that match TRBD1. In germline, CDR1 is SGHAT, CDR2 FQNNGV. The V segment lost 5 bases and the J segment 1 base; nucleotides outside the gene matches: 6. This CDR3 is 15 amino acids long. This CDR3 reads CASSVPGTGNTEAFF. The CDR3 coding sequence is TGTGCCAGCAGCGTTCCCGGGACAGGGAACACTGAAGCTTTCTTT.

The gene calls are TRBV3-1 (or the pseudogene TRBV3-2) and TRBJ2-1; D is perhaps TRBD2 (7 bases). Germline V gives CDR1 LGHDT, CDR2 YNNKEL (reference sequence). Trimming cost V 4 bases and J 6 bases, with 16 bases left between them. The CDR3 has 15 amino acids. The CDR3 sequence is CASSRGGTSGNEQFF. The CDR3, as DNA: TGTGCCAGCAGCCGGGGGGGCACTTCCGGCAATGAGCAGTTCTTC.

The chain uses TRBV5-1 and TRBJ1-2; 7 bases agree with TRBD1. Losses at the gene ends were 4 bases for V and 0 bases for J; bases not matched to a gene: 6. The CDR3 consists of 15 residues. CDR1 and CDR2 from the germline V gene are SGHRS and YFSETQ. CDR3 nucleotides: TGCGCCAGCAGCACCGGGACAGAGACTAACTATGGCTACACCTTC. This codes for CASSTGTETNYGYTF.

The genes are TRBV28 and TRBJ1-5, with D unclear. The germline gives CDR1 MDHEN, CDR2 SYDVKM. The CDR3 runs to 15 residues. V was cut by 2 bases and J by 4 bases, with 12 bases left in between. The CDR3 sequence is CASSLTLAGNQPQHF. CDR3 bases: TGTGCCAGCAGTTTAACGTTGGCGGGGAATCAGCCCCAGCATTTT.

V and J are TRBV9 and TRBJ2-3, with D tentatively TRBD1 (6 bases). Germline CDR1 reads SGDLS; CDR2 reads YYNGEE. Trimming removed 7 bases at V and 0 bases at J, with 15 bases between. The CDR3 is made up of 15 amino acids. The CDR3 is CASGPGAFSTDTQYF. The DNA of the CDR3 is TGTGCCAGCGGGCCAGGGGCCTTCAGCACAGATACGCAGTATTTT.

The chain is built from TRBV27 and TRBJ1-5; 8 bases map to TRBD1. J lost 4 bases, V lost 4 bases, and 9 bases had no gene match. CDR1 MNHEY and CDR2 SMNVEV come from the germline V gene (reference sequence). CDR3 length equals 16 residues. The DNA of the CDR3 is TGTGCCAGCAGTTCGGCGGCAGGGGGCTATAATCAGCCCCAGCATTTT. This encodes CASSSAAGGYNQPQHF.

The V and J genes are TRBV7-3 and TRBJ2-1; 10 nucleotides match TRBD2. The junction had 7 bases not matched to a gene; V was cut back by 4 bases and J by 4 bases. Per the germline V gene, CDR1 is SGHTA and CDR2 is FQGTGA. This CDR3 region has 16 residues. For the CDR3, the DNA is TGTGCCAGCAGCTACCTAGCGGGGGCCTTATACAATGAGCAGTTCTTC. It encodes CASSYLAGALYNEQFF.

V usage is TRBV11-2 and J usage is TRBJ2-7; tentative D call: TRBD2 (6 bases). With 3 bases removed from V and 4 bases from J, the gap between germline ends came to 16 bases. Germline lookup yields CDR1 SGHAT and CDR2 FQNNGV. This CDR3 contains 15 residues. CDR3 coding DNA: TGTGCCAGCAGCTTGGAGGGATTTTTTGTTTACGAGCAGTACTTC. Translated, it gives CASSLEGFFVYEQYF.

This chain uses TRBV7-2 with TRBJ2-5; 9 bases agree with TRBD2. The length of the CDR3 is 16 residues. The germline V gene has CDR1 SGHTA and CDR2 FQGNSA. V shed 1 base and J 4 bases; nucleotides not matched to a gene: 7. The CDR3 nucleotides are TGTGCCAGCAGCTTAGGGACTAGCGCCAAACGAGAGACCCAGTACTTC. Its protein is CASSLGTSAKRETQYF.

The chain carries TRBV7-9 and TRBJ1-2; D call uncertain. From germline, CDR1 is SEHNR and CDR2 FQNEAQ (reference sequence). Trimming cost V 5 bases and J 8 bases, with 18 bases left between them. The CDR3 contains 14 residues. The CDR3 nucleotides read TGTGCCAGCAGCCCCCGTTCCCCGTTGGGAGGCTACACCTTC. Amino acid sequence: CASSPRSPLGGYTF.

This chain connects TRBV5-1 to TRBJ2-5; tentatively, D is TRBD1 (5 bases). The CDR3 extends over 16 amino acids. V lost 0 bases, J lost 5 bases, and 17 bases lay in between. Germline CDR1 is SGHRS and CDR2 is YFSETQ. In DNA, the CDR3 is TGCGCCAGCAGCTTGGGAGGACACTCGCTGGGGGAGACCCAGTACTTC. Its protein product is CASSLGGHSLGETQYF.

CDR3: CASSTLTGGNQPQHF. In DNA form, the CDR3 reads TGTGCCAGTAGTACCCTGACAGGTGGCAATCAGCCCCAGCATTTT. The chain carries TRBV19 and TRBJ1-5; maybe TRBD1 (6 bases). CDR1 LNHDA and CDR2 SQIVND come from the germline V gene (reference sequence). The ends were cut back, 4 bases at V and 2 bases at J, with 12 bases in the middle. The CDR3 consists of 15 residues.

The rearrangement joins TRBV6-6 to TRBJ2-6, with no clear D. Trimming shortened V by 0 bases and J by 2 bases, and 8 bases separated the two germline ends. The CDR3 spans 16 residues. The germline CDR1 and CDR2 sequences are MNHNY and SVGAGI (reference sequence). CDR3 nucleotides: TGTGCCAGCAGTTACTCGGCAAGGCCTGGGGCCAACGTCCTGACTTTC. It translates to CASSYSARPGANVLTF.

The gene calls are TRBV7-9 and TRBJ1-2; 9 bases are shared with TRBD1. V lost 1 base, J lost 7 bases, and 10 bases stayed unmatched. Germline loops: CDR1 SEHNR, CDR2 FQNEAQ (reference sequence). This CDR3 comprises 16 residues. The CDR3 spells CASSLDRPGQGGGYTF. CDR3 bases: TGTGCCAGCAGCTTAGATCGGCCGGGACAGGGTGGTGGCTACACCTTC. Full variable domain (rest looked up from reference TRBV7-9 and TRBJ1-2): DTGVSQNPRHKITKRGQNVTFRCDPISEHNRLYWYRQTLGQGPEFLTYFQNEAQLEKSRLLSDRFSAERPKGSFSTLEIQRTEQGDSAMYLCASSLDRPGQGGGYTFGSGTRLTVV.